The rows below give T cell receptor beta chains drawn from one sample of a study of T cell responses to AZD1222 COVID-19 vaccine. Only in-frame clones appear in the TCRdb table, and some are missing; sequencing was by immunoSEQ multiplex PCR. The profile shows some 180,000 clones, just over 90% of them singletons. Sequenced material: peripheral blood, taken 28 days after the second AZD1222 dose. The receptors were gathered from an adult who received the AZD1222 COVID-19 vaccine. Both conserved end residues are trimmed from each CDR3.

V gene	CDR3 protein
TRBV11-2	ASSFGSDEQY
TRBV6-1	ASSERTAWPQH
TRBV7-9	ASSLEAATTSSYEQY
TRBV5-6	ASSPIEGVDWSNTGELF
TRBV7-2	ASSFGSGNTIY
TRBV6-5	ASSYSDGTFGYT
TRBV27	ASSSVLAAETQY
TRBV6-4	ASSIGQGYGYT
TRBV3-1/TRBV3-2	ASSQRRFEGTEAF
TRBV5-6	AYRLVGVGKGNQPQH
TRBV5-1	ASSLGGSTYNEQF
TRBV7-6	ASSLTWALASYEQY
TRBV5-5	ASSLERGDTEAF
TRBV7-2	ASSSRQGRTEAF
TRBV11-3	ASSITFGELF
TRBV5-5	ASSFIAGGTDTQY
TRBV7-8	ASSSVTRLFINSPLH
TRBV6-5	ASSYSGGRSTTEAF
TRBV29-1	SATSGSQAQY
TRBV6-1	ASKPGGGKYEQY
TRBV29-1	SVRRETSTDTQY
TRBV28	ASSSHDSYEQY